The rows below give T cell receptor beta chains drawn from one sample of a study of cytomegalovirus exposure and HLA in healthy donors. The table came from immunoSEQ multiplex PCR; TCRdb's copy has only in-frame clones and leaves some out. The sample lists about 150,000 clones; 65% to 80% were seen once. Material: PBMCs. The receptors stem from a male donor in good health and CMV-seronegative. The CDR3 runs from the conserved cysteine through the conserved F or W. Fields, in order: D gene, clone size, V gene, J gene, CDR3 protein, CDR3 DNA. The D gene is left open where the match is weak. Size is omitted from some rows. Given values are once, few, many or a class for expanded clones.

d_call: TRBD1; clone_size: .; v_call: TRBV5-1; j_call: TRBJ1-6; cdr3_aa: CASSIGQGRAPLHF; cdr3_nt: TGCGCCAGCAGCATCGGACAGGGTAGAGCACCCCTCCACTTT
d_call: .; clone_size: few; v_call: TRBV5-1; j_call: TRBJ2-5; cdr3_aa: CASSPEGFGGETQYF; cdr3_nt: TGCGCCAGCAGCCCGGAGGGCTTTGGTGGGGAGACCCAGTACTTC
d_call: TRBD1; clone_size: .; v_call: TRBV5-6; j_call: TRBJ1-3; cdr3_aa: CASSWGTGAGNTIYF; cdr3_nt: TGTGCCAGCAGCTGGGGGACAGGGGCGGGAAACACCATATATTTT
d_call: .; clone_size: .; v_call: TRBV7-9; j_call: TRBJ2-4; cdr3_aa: CASSFPQTENIQYF; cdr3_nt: TGTGCCAGCAGCTTTCCTCAGACAGAAAACATTCAGTACTTC
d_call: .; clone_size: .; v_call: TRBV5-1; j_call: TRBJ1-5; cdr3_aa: CASSNSTGSGQPQHF; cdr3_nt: TGCGCCAGCAGCAACTCGACAGGCTCGGGTCAGCCCCAGCATTTT
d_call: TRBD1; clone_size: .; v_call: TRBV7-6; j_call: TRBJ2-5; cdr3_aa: CASSSGQYQETQYF; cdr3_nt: TGTGCCAGCAGCTCGGGACAGTACCAAGAGACCCAGTACTTC
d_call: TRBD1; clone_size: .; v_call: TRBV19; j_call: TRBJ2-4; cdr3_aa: CASSRTGGAKNIQYF; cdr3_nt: TGTGCCAGTAGTCGAACAGGGGGCGCCAAAAACATTCAGTACTTC
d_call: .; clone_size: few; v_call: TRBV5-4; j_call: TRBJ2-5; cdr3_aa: CASTPDRSETQYF; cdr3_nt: TGTGCCAGCACCCCGGACAGAAGCGAGACCCAGTACTTC
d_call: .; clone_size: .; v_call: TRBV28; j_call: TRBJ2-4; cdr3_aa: CASSFYGGVGNIQYF; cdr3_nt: TGTGCCAGCAGTTTCTACGGGGGAGTGGGGAACATTCAGTACTTC
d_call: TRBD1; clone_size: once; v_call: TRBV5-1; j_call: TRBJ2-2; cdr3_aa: CASSGTGNTGELFF; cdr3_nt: TGCGCCAGCTCCGGGACAGGAAACACCGGGGAGCTGTTTTTT
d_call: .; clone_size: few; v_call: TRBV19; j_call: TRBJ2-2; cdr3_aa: CASSIRWRGKASGELFF; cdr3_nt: TGTGCCAGTAGTATACGTTGGCGCGGGAAGGCGAGCGGGGAGCTGTTTTTT
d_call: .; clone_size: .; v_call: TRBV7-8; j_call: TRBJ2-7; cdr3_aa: CASSSPPWTKGNEQYF; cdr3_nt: TGTGCCAGCAGCTCACCCCCGTGGACAAAGGGGAACGAGCAGTACTTC
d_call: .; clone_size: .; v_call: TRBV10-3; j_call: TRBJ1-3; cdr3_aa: CAIVKSSGDTIYF; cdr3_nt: TGTGCCATCGTAAAGTCCTCCGGGGACACCATATATTTT
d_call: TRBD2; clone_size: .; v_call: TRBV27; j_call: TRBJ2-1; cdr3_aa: CASSPWTSVNNEQFF; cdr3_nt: TGTGCCAGCAGTCCCTGGACTAGCGTCAACAATGAGCAGTTCTTC
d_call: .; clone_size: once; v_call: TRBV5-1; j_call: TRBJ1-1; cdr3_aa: CASSATGSNTEAFF; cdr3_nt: TGCGCCAGCAGCGCTACAGGGTCAAACACTGAAGCTTTCTTT
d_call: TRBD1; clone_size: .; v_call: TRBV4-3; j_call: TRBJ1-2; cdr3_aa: CASSQDRTGAFYGYTF; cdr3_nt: TGCGCCAGCAGCCAAGATAGGACAGGGGCCTTCTATGGCTACACCTTC
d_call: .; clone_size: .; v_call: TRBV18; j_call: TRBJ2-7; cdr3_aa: CASSPNQYEQYF; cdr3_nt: TGTGCCAGCTCACCAAATCAATACGAGCAGTACTTC
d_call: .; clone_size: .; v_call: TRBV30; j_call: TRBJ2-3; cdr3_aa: CAWSSKRRFGTDTQYF; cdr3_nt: TGTGCCTGGAGTTCAAAACGGAGGTTTGGCACAGATACGCAGTATTTT
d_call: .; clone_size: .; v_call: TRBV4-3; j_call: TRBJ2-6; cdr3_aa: CASSQVSGSGANVLTF; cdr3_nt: TGCGCCAGCAGCCAAGTTAGCGGCTCTGGGGCCAACGTCCTGACTTTC
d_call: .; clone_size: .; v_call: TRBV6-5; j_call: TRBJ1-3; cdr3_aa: CASSLQGFSGNTIYF; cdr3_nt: TGTGCCAGCAGTCTACAGGGTTTCTCTGGAAACACCATATATTTT
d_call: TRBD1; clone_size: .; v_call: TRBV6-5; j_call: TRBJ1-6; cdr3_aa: CASSYSEGANSPLHF; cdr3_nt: TGTGCCAGCAGTTACTCGGAGGGGGCAAATTCACCCCTCCACTTT
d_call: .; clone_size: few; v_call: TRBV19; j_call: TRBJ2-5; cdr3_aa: CASSISETQYF; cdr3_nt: TGTGCCAGTAGTATATCGGAGACCCAGTACTTC
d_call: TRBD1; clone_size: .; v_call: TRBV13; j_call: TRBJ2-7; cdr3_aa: CASSPGQGNYEQYF; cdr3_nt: TGTGCCAGCAGCCCCGGACAGGGTAATTACGAGCAGTACTTC
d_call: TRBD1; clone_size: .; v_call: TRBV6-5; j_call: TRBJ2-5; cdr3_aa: CASSLGQGVAETQYF; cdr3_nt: TGTGCCAGCAGTTTGGGACAGGGAGTAGCAGAGACCCAGTACTTC
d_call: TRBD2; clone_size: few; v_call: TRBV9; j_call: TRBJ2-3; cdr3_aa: CASSGFSGRSTDTQYF; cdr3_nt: TGTGCCAGCAGCGGATTTAGCGGGCGTAGCACAGATACGCAGTATTTT
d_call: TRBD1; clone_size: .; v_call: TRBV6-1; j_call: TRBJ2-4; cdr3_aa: CASSEGQGLSIQYF; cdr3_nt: TGTGCCAGCAGTGAGGGACAGGGCTTGAGCATTCAGTACTTC
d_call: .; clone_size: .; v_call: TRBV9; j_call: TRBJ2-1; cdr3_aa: CASSIAGVDEQFF; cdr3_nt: TGTGCCAGCAGCATCGCAGGGGTGGATGAGCAGTTCTTC
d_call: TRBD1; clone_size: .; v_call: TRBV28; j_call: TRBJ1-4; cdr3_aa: CASSSTGGLSEKLFF; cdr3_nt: TGTGCCAGCAGTTCCACAGGGGGGTTGAGTGAAAAACTGTTTTTT
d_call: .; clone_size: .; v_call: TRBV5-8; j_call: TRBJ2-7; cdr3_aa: CASRLMGSFGSSYEQYF; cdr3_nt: TGTGCCAGCAGATTGATGGGGAGTTTCGGAAGCTCCTACGAGCAGTACTTC
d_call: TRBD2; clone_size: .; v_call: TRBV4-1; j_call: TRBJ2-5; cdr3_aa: CASSLSGGAGETQYF; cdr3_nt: TGCGCCAGCAGCCTTAGCGGGGGGGCGGGGGAGACCCAGTACTTC
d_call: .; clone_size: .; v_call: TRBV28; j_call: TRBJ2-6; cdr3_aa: CASSLLYPGANVLTF; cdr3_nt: TGTGCCAGCAGTTTATTATATCCTGGGGCCAACGTCCTGACTTTC
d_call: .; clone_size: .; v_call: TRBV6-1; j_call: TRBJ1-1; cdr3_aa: CASSTHPGVNTEAFF; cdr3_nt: TGTGCCAGCAGTACCCACCCCGGGGTGAACACTGAAGCTTTCTTT
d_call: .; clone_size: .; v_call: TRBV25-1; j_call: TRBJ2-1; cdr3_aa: CASRRPGWRDNEQFF; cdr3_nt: TGTGCCAGCCGCCGGCCTGGTTGGAGAGACAATGAGCAGTTCTTC
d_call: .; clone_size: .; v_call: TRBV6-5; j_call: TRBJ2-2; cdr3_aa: CASHGQRVTGELFF; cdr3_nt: TGTGCCAGCCACGGACAGCGTGTCACCGGGGAGCTGTTTTTT
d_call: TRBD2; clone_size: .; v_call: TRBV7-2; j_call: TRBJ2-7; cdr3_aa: CASSRAGGPDEQYF; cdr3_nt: TGTGCCAGCAGCCGCGCGGGGGGCCCCGACGAGCAGTACTTC
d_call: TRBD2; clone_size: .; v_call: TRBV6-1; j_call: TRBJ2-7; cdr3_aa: CASSEGGVYEQYF; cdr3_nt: TGTGCCAGCAGTGAGGGAGGGGTCTACGAGCAGTACTTC
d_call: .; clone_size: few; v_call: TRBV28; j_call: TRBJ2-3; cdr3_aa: CASSLQGQDTQYF; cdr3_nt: TGTGCCAGCAGTTTACAGGGTCAAGATACGCAGTATTTT
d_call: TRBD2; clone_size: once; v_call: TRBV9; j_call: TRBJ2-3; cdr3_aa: CASRTSGSDTQYF; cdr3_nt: TGTGCCAGCAGGACTAGCGGTTCAGATACGCAGTATTTT
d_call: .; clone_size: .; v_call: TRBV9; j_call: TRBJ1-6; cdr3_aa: CASSVSSGGGSSNSPLHF; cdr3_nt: TGTGCCAGCAGCGTCTCATCCGGCGGAGGGTCGTCCAATTCACCCCTCCACTTT